The rows below give T cell receptor beta chains drawn from one sample of a study of response to subunit inactivated influenza vaccine. TCRdb fed the RT-PCR reads into MiXCR, producing one record per CDR3 protein. The table shows under 850,000 distinct CDR3 sequences, with less than 20% occurring only once. Sequenced material: PBMCs from blood, taken roughly 5 days after vaccination. These receptors all stem from a man aged 45-60 years who received an inactivated influenza vaccine. CDR3s include the opening cysteine and the closing phenylalanine or tryptophan. The D gene is left open where the match is weak. Some rows mark clone size as missing; the rest say once, few, many or name a class of expanded clone.

>TRBV20-1|many|TRBJ2-3|NA
CSAVPHTDLNPGDPQYF
TGCAGTGCTGTCCCGCATACAGACCTCAACCCGGGGGATCCGCAGTATTTT
>TRBV12-3/TRBV12-4|NA|TRBJ1-5|TRBD1
CASRWGQGVGQPQHF
TGTGCCAGCCGTTGGGGGCAGGGGGTAGGACAGCCCCAGCATTTT
>TRBV20-1|few|TRBJ2-3|TRBD2
CSAPRRETADTQYF
TGCAGTGCTCCCCGGCGGGAGACGGCAGATACGCAGTATTTT
>TRBV29-1|NA|TRBJ2-3|TRBD2
CSVVGLAGGYTDTQYF
TGCAGCGTGGTGGGACTAGCGGGAGGTTACACAGATACGCAGTATTTT
>TRBV6-2/TRBV6-3|NA|TRBJ2-2|TRBD2
CASSSLAGATGELFF
TGTGCCAGCAGTTCGCTAGCGGGAGCCACCGGGGAGCTGTTTTTT
>TRBV5-1|few|TRBJ2-3|NA
CASSLGGPGLQTGTDTQYF
TGCGCCAGCAGCTTGGGGGGGCCCGGACTACAGACCGGGACAGATACGCAGTATTTT
>TRBV6-5|few|TRBJ1-5|NA
CASSYRDGQPQHF
TGTGCCAGCAGTTACAGGGATGGTCAGCCCCAGCATTTT
>TRBV10-3|NA|TRBJ1-5|NA
CAISPGVNQPQHF
TGTGCCATCAGTCCAGGGGTCAATCAGCCCCAGCATTTT
>TRBV12-3/TRBV12-4|once|TRBJ2-3|NA
CASSPARSTDTQYF
TGTGCCAGCAGCCCGGCCCGTAGCACAGATACGCAGTATTTT
>TRBV4-1|NA|TRBJ2-3|NA
CASSQENWRGQATQYF
TGCGCCAGCAGCCAAGAAAATTGGAGGGGTCAGGCTACGCAGTATTTT
>TRBV12-3/TRBV12-4|many|TRBJ2-1|TRBD2
CASSLDPSQRGGKIYNEQFF
TGTGCCAGCAGTTTGGACCCATCGCAGCGGGGGGGAAAAATATACAATGAGCAGTTCTTC
>TRBV7-2|NA|TRBJ1-1|TRBD1
CASSSGQGAIAFF
TGTGCCAGCAGCTCCGGACAGGGGGCTATAGCTTTCTTT
>TRBV20-1|few|TRBJ2-2|TRBD2
CSASGLAGGPRRTGELFF
TGCAGTGCTAGTGGGCTAGCGGGGGGGCCACGAAGGACCGGGGAGCTGTTTTTT
>TRBV10-3|few|TRBJ2-1|NA
CASIDYNEQFF
TGTGCCAGCATCGACTACAATGAGCAGTTCTTC
>TRBV4-2|few|TRBJ1-5|NA
CASSQAQLSNQPQHF
TGTGCCAGCAGCCAAGCTCAGCTGAGCAATCAGCCCCAGCATTTT
>TRBV7-3|NA|TRBJ2-3|NA
CASSLTGRGDTQYF
TGTGCCAGCAGCTTAACAGGTCGGGGAGATACGCAGTATTTT
>TRBV10-3|few|TRBJ2-7|TRBD2
CAISDGGESSYEQYF
TGTGCCATCAGTGATGGGGGGGAAAGCTCCTACGAGCAGTACTTC
>TRBV29-1|many|TRBJ2-4|NA
CSVREFTRLAKNIQYF
TGCAGCGTGAGAGAGTTTACAAGACTAGCCAAAAACATTCAGTACTTC
>TRBV12-3/TRBV12-4|NA|TRBJ2-5|NA
CASSSRQKPETQYF
TGTGCCAGCAGTTCCCGACAGAAACCAGAGACCCAGTACTTC
>TRBV7-2|few|TRBJ1-2|TRBD1
CASSLDRTGLTYGYTF
TGTGCCAGCAGCTTAGATAGGACAGGGTTAACCTATGGCTACACCTTC
>TRBV5-1|NA|TRBJ1-1|NA
CASSLGRSTLNTEAFF
TGCGCCAGCAGCTTGGGTCGATCCACATTGAACACTGAAGCTTTCTTT
>TRBV4-3|NA|TRBJ2-7|TRBD2
CASSQDTGTSGWYEQYF
TGCGCCAGCAGCCAAGATACTGGGACTAGCGGGTGGTACGAGCAGTACTTC
>TRBV6-1|NA|TRBJ2-7|TRBD2
CASSQGTSESEQYF
TGTGCCAGCAGTCAAGGGACTAGTGAATCCGAGCAGTACTTC
>TRBV5-5|few|TRBJ2-1|NA
CASSLFQYNEQFF
TGTGCCAGCAGCTTGTTCCAATACAATGAGCAGTTCTTC
>TRBV20-1|NA|TRBJ1-5|NA
CSAKNRLGNQPQHF
TGCAGTGCTAAGAACAGGCTTGGCAATCAGCCCCAGCATTTT
>TRBV7-9|NA|TRBJ1-1|TRBD1
CASSLIAWDSPNTEAFF
TGTGCCAGCAGCTTAATAGCCTGGGACAGCCCGAACACTGAAGCTTTCTTT
>TRBV5-1|many|TRBJ2-3|NA
CASRLRGNTDTQYF
TGCGCCAGCAGACTGAGGGGCAACACAGATACGCAGTATTTT
>TRBV16|NA|TRBJ2-3|TRBD2
CASSGGGLALRTDTQYF
TGTGCCAGCAGCGGAGGGGGACTAGCACTTCGCACAGATACGCAGTATTTT
>TRBV20-1|few|TRBJ2-3|NA
CSAAVDTQYF
TGCAGTGCAGCCGTGGATACGCAGTATTTT
>TRBV12-3/TRBV12-4|few|TRBJ1-6|NA
CASSPDRKNSPLHF
TGTGCCAGCAGTCCAGACAGAAAGAATTCACCCCTCCACTTT
>TRBV27|NA|TRBJ2-1|NA
CASRGPLGGVEQFF
TGTGCCAGCAGGGGGCCCCTGGGGGGCGTGGAGCAGTTCTTC
>TRBV6-5|NA|TRBJ2-3|NA
CASSNGPGTDTQYF
TGTGCCAGCAGTAACGGCCCCGGCACAGATACGCAGTATTTT
>TRBV2|few|TRBJ1-1|NA
CATQRGELNTEAFF
TGTGCCACCCAGAGGGGGGAACTGAACACTGAAGCTTTCTTT
>TRBV10-3|NA|TRBJ2-1|TRBD2
CAISGLAGGYNEQFF
TGTGCCATCAGTGGACTAGCGGGAGGATACAATGAGCAGTTCTTC
>TRBV6-5|many|TRBJ2-1|TRBD2
CASSYSKLATYNEQFF
TGTGCCAGCAGTTACTCGAAACTAGCGACCTACAATGAGCAGTTCTTC
>TRBV7-9|many|TRBJ2-2|NA
CATSRREQNTGELFF
TGTGCCACCTCAAGAAGGGAACAGAACACCGGGGAGCTGTTTTTT
>TRBV27|few|TRBJ1-2|NA
CASRRASGGYTF
TGTGCCAGCAGGAGGGCCTCCGGAGGCTACACCTTC
>TRBV5-1|few|TRBJ1-1|NA
CASSSVYGTQGAEAFF
TGCGCCAGCAGCTCAGTCTACGGGACCCAGGGAGCTGAAGCTTTCTTT
>TRBV18|NA|TRBJ1-2|NA
CASSPGEAYGYTF
TGTGCCAGCTCACCCGGAGAAGCCTATGGCTACACCTTC
>TRBV25-1|NA|TRBJ2-1|NA
CASSEMKGRIQRVYNEQFF
TGTGCCAGCAGTGAAATGAAGGGACGGATACAAAGAGTATACAATGAGCAGTTCTTC
>TRBV12-3/TRBV12-4|few|TRBJ2-2|NA
CASSYGTWWDTGELFF
TGTGCCAGCAGTTACGGGACTTGGTGGGACACCGGGGAGCTGTTTTTT
>TRBV5-5|NA|TRBJ1-1|NA
CASSLNQIGGTEAFF
TGTGCCAGCAGCTTAAATCAAATTGGGGGCACTGAAGCTTTCTTT
>TRBV28|few|TRBJ2-2|NA
CASSDWTSSGGELFF
TGTGCCAGCAGTGACTGGACCAGTTCCGGAGGGGAGCTGTTTTTT
>TRBV29-1|few|TRBJ2-1|TRBD2
CSSRAGGLVNEQFF
TGCAGCTCGAGGGCGGGGGGGCTCGTAAATGAGCAGTTCTTC
>TRBV28|few|TRBJ2-7|NA
CASSFPGDSYEQYF
TGTGCCAGCAGTTTCCCAGGGGACTCCTACGAGCAGTACTTC
>TRBV11-3|NA|TRBJ2-5|TRBD2
CASSRIGTMGETQYF
TGTGCCAGCAGCAGGATCGGGACTATGGGGGAGACCCAGTACTTC
>TRBV6-2/TRBV6-3|few|TRBJ2-2|TRBD1
CASRLTGGTDTGELFF
TGTGCCAGCAGACTCACAGGGGGCACGGACACCGGGGAGCTGTTTTTT
>TRBV20-1|few|TRBJ2-7|NA
CSARDLGSSPVGQYF
TGCAGTGCTAGAGATTTGGGTTCCTCCCCGGTTGGGCAGTACTTC